This T cell receptor (beta chain) was captured by sequencing in a study of cytomegalovirus exposure and HLA in healthy donors. Study-level findings and limits: A list of around 160 TCR beta chains associated with cytomegalovirus was given. Most TCR sequences were rare, but some public TCRs occurred in many donors.

TCRdb's copy holds only in-frame clones and misses some; the assay was immunoSEQ multiplex PCR. The sample contains roughly 250,000 clones, approximately 86% of which appear only once. CDR1 is MNHNS and CDR2 is SASEGT in the germline V gene. The CDR3 spans 14 residues. The junction had 4 bases not matched to a gene; V was cut back by 6 bases and J by 4 bases. Comments on this clone: Its antigen is currently unknown.

The origin of this receptor is a woman aged 30 to 39 in good health and CMV-seropositive. V and J are TRBV6-1 and TRBJ2-3; 10 bases are a match to TRBD2. The sequenced material came from PBMCs. The CDR3 DNA reads TGTGCCAGCAGCCTGGGACTAGCGCCAGATACGCAGTATTTT. Protein: CASSLGLAPDTQYF.